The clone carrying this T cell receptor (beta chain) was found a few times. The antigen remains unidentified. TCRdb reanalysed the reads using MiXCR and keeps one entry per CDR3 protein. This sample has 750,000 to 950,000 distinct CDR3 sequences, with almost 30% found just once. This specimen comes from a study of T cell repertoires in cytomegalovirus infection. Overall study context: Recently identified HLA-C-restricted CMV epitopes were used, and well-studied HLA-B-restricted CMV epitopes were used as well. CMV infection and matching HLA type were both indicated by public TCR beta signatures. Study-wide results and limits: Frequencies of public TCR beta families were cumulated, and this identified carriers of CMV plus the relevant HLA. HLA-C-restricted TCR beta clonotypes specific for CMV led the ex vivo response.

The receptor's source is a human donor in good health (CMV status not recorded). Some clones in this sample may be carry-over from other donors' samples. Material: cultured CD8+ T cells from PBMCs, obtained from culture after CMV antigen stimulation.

This chain's CDR3 is CASNPERQNYGYTF. DNA for the CDR3: TGTGCCAGCAACCCGGAAAGGCAAAACTATGGCTACACCTTC. The gene calls are TRBV7-9 and TRBJ1-2; no definite D call. V lost 7 bases and J 2 bases, leaving 14 bases between the germline ends. CDR1 SEHNR and CDR2 FQNEAQ come from the germline V gene (reference sequence). The length of the CDR3 is 14 residues.